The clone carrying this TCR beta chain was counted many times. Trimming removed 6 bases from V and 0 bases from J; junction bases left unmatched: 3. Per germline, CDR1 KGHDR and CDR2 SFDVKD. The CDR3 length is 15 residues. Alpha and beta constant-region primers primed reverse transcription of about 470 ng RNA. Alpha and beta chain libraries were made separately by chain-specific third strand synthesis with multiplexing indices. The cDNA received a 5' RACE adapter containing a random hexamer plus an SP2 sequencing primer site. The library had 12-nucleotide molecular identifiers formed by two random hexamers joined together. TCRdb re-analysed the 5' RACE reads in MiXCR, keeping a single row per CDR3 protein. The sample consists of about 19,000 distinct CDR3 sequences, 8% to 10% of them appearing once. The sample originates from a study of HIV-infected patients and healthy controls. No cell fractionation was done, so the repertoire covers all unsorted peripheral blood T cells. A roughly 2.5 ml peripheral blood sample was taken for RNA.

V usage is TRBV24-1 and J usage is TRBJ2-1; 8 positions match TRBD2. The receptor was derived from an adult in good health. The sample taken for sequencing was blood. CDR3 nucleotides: TGTGCCACCAGTAGGAGCGGGAGCTCCTACAATGAGCAGTTCTTC. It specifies CATSRSGSSYNEQFF.